Below, 10 T cell receptor beta chains from the same sample are listed, as sequenced in a study of T-cell reconstitution after alpha-beta-depleted transplantation in children. The TCRbeta library incorporated unique molecular identifiers. MiXCR, applied by TCRdb to the PCR reads, yields one record per CDR3 protein. Here the sample spans under 850,000 distinct CDR3 sequences, about an eighth being singletons. Sequencing used PBMCs, obtained before TCRalphabeta/CD19-depleted stem cell transplant. Receptors were obtained from a girl under 10 years old with congenital amegakaryocytic thrombocytopenia, due to receive a stem cell transplant.

For this clonotype: A read error may explain this, as a much larger clone is one base away. V gene TRBV20-1 combines with J gene TRBJ2-1, with 12 positions matching TRBD2. The CDR3 has 15 residues. Germline lookup yields CDR1 DFQATT and CDR2 SNEGSKA (reference sequence). CDR3 in amino acids: CGACLAGGPGYEQFF. The CDR3 DNA reads as TGCGGTGCTTGTCTAGCGGGAGGGCCAGGGTATGAGCAGTTCTTC.

This clonotype was seen repeatedly, ten times or more. This sequence joins TRBV5-1 and TRBJ2-1; 7 bases match TRBD2. The CDR3 has 13 amino acids. After removal of 6 bases from V and 7 bases from J, the junction contained 7 bases not matched to a gene. Germline CDR1 is SGHRS and CDR2 is YFSETQ. The chain's CDR3 is CASTWAGVNEQFF. The CDR3 region has the DNA TGCGCCAGCACCTGGGCGGGAGTAAATGAGCAGTTCTTC.

The CDR3 region is CASSSIRREQGPHPTQETQYF. The CDR3 bases are TGTGCCAGCAGTTCAATTCGCCGGGAACAGGGTCCCCATCCCACCCAAGAGACCCAGTACTTC. J is TRBJ2-5 and V is TRBV28, with TRBD1 as a possible D gene (6 bases). This CDR3 is 21 amino acids long. CDR1 MDHEN and CDR2 SYDVKM come from the germline V gene. V lost 4 bases and J lost 1, with 31 bases in between.

In its sample, this clonotype was seen a few times. The chain carries TRBV10-3 and TRBJ2-1, with 13 bases fitting TRBD2. The germline V gene has CDR1 ENHRY and CDR2 SYGVKD. The CDR3 is made up of 16 amino acids. With V trimmed by 7 bases and J by 5 bases, 8 bases remained unmatched. CDR3 DNA: TGTGCCATCACTGGACTAGCGGGAGCGACCCACAATGAGCAGTTCTTC. Its protein is CAITGLAGATHNEQFF.

This clonotype has a count of ten or more. The chain joins TRBV20-1 to TRBJ1-1, with no clear D. This CDR3 comprises 13 residues. The germline V gene encodes CDR1 DFQATT and CDR2 SNEGSKA (reference sequence). With 0 bases removed from V and 4 bases from J, the gap between germline ends came to 9 bases. This chain's CDR3 is CSARDGPSTEAFF. As DNA, the CDR3 is TGCAGTGCTAGAGATGGACCTTCCACTGAAGCTTTCTTT.

This clonotype occurred many times. The rearrangement links TRBV5-1 to TRBJ2-1, with D possibly being TRBD1 or TRBD2 (5 bases each). V was clipped by 0 bases and J by 9 bases, with 10 bases between them. The CDR3 sequence is 13 residues long. In germline, CDR1 is SGHRS, CDR2 YFSETQ. The CDR3 region has the DNA TGCGCCAGCAGCTTGGCTCGGGGCGCTGAGCAGTTCTTC. It codes for CASSLARGAEQFF.

This clonotype was seen at least ten times. The DNA of the CDR3 is TGTGCCAGCGGGGAGGAGGCGAACACCGGGGAGCTGTTTTTT. It yields the protein CASGEEANTGELFF. The chain recombines TRBV6-1 with TRBJ2-2; perhaps TRBD2 as D (6 bases). The length of the CDR3 is 14 residues. Trimming cost V 8 bases and J 0 bases, with 10 bases left between them. Germline V lookup: CDR1 MNHNS, CDR2 SASEGT.

The chain carries TRBV5-1 and TRBJ2-6; D not certain. Germline V gene sequence: CDR1 SGHRS, CDR2 YFSETQ. The CDR3 is 16 amino acids. The V and J ends lost 0 bases and 2 bases respectively, with 9 bases between them. The CDR3 DNA reads TGCGCCAGCAGCTTGGCCCCAGTAACTGGGGCCAACGTCCTGACTTTC. Its protein is CASSLAPVTGANVLTF.

This clonotype was seen repeatedly, ten times or more. The chain is built from TRBV5-1 and TRBJ2-3; D is unresolved. CDR1 and CDR2 from the germline V gene are SGHRS and YFSETQ. This CDR3 has 14 residues. With 0 bases removed from V and 4 bases from J, the gap between germline ends came to 9 bases. DNA of the CDR3: TGCGCCAGCAGCTTGGGCCCAGCCCCAGATACGCAGTATTTT. This gives the protein CASSLGPAPDTQYF.

The chain couples TRBV5-1 to TRBJ1-1, with D possibly matching TRBD1 (6 bases). V was trimmed by 4 bases and J by 0 bases, leaving 16 bases between them. This CDR3 is 16 amino acids long. Looked up from germline, CDR1 is SGHRS and CDR2 is YFSETQ. The CDR3 is CASSVGLQGLNTEAFF. DNA for the CDR3: TGCGCCAGCAGCGTGGGCCTACAGGGATTGAACACTGAAGCTTTCTTT.